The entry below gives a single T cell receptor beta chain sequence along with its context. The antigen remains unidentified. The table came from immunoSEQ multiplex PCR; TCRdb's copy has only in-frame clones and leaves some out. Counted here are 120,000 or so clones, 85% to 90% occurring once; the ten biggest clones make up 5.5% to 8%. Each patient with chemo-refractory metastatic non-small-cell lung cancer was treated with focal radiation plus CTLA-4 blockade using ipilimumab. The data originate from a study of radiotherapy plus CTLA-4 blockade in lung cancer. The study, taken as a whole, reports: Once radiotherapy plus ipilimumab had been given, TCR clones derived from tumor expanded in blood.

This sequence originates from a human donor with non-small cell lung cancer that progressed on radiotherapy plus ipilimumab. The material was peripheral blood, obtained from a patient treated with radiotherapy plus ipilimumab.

CDR3 DNA sequence: TGTGCCAGCAGACTAGCGGGAGTGCATACGCAGTATTTT. Its translation: CASRLAGVHTQYF. The chain combines TRBV27 with TRBJ2-3; 11 bases agree with TRBD2. The CDR3 runs to 13 residues. V shed 6 bases, J shed 7 bases, and the junction held 3 bases outside the gene matches. Germline V lookup: CDR1 MNHEY, CDR2 SMNVEV (reference sequence).